This paragraph reports one TCR beta chain. The CDR3 loop spans 14 amino acids. V was shortened by 1 base and J by 11 bases, with 17 bases between the two germline ends. Germline CDR1 and CDR2: MGHRA and YSYEKL. A second PCR, run for 7 to 11 cycles, used a sample-barcoded 5' primer plus a J-beta primer mix. TCRdb fed the 5' RACE reads into MiXCR, producing one record per CDR3 protein. The sample has about 1.4 million distinct CDR3 sequences, around 59% seen once. These data originate in a study of blood T cells in healthy people across ages. J is TRBJ2-5 and V is TRBV4-1; D is possibly TRBD2 (6 bases). The receptor was derived from a man between 18 and 35 years old in good health. The sequenced sample consisted of blood. CDR3 nucleotides: TGCGCCAGCAGCCAAGGATGGCCCCGCCGGGAGCAGTACTTC. Residues: CASSQGWPRREQYF.